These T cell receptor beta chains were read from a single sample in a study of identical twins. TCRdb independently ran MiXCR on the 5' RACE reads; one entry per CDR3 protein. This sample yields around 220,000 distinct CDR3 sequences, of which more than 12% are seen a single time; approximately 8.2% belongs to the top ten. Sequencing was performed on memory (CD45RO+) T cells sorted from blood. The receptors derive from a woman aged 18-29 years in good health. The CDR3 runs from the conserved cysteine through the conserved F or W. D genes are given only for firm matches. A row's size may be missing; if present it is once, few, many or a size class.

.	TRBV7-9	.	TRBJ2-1	TGTGCCAGCAGCCCCTCCCGCGCAGGTCAGAATGAGCAGTTCTTC	CASSPSRAGQNEQFF
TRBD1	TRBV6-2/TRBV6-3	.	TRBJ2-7	TGTGCCAGCAGACCCGGGACAGGTAATCTCTACGAGCAGTACTTC	CASRPGTGNLYEQYF
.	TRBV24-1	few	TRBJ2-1	TGTGCCACCAGTGAATCCGGGGAAAAGCAGTTCTTC	CATSESGEKQFF
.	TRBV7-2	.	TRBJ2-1	TGTGCCAGCAGCTTGTCCCGGGGTGAGCAGTTCTTC	CASSLSRGEQFF
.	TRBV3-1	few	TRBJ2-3	TGTGCCAGCAGCCCCCCCCTGAAAACCACAGATACGCAGTATTTT	CASSPPLKTTDTQYF
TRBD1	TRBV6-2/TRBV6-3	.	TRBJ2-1	TGTGCCAGCAGTTATGGAGGGACAGGGGCTGTGAATGAGCAGTTCTTC	CASSYGGTGAVNEQFF
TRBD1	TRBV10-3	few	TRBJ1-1	TGTGCCACCCTGGACAGGGGGGTCGGAAACACTGAAGCTTTCTTT	CATLDRGVGNTEAFF
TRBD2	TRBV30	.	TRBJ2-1	TGTGCCTGGAGTGTACGCGGGGGACTTTACAATGAGCAGTTCTTC	CAWSVRGGLYNEQFF
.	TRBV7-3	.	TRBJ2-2	TGTGCCAGCAGCTTAACGGGAGTCAACAGGGACACCGGGGAGCTGTTTTTT	CASSLTGVNRDTGELFF
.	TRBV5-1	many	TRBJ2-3	TGCGCCAGCAGCTTGGTGAGCGGAGGAGGAGATACGCAGTATTTT	CASSLVSGGGDTQYF
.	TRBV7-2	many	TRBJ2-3	TGTGCCAGCAGCTCGGATTACACAGATACGCAGTATTTT	CASSSDYTDTQYF
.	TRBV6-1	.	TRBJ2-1	TGTGCCAGCAGCACCCTACAGGGCACGGTGTCGGGTGAGCAGTTCTTC	CASSTLQGTVSGEQFF
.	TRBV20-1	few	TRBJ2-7	TGCAGTGCGTTCGGGGGAAGGGGCTACGAGCAGTACTTC	CSAFGGRGYEQYF
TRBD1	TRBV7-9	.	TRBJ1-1	TGTGCCAGCAGCCCTCGACAGGGGAAGAACACTGAAGCTTTCTTT	CASSPRQGKNTEAFF
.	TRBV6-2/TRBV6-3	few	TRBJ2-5	TGTGCCAGCATTTACTCGGGGGAAGAGACCCAGTACTTC	CASIYSGEETQYF
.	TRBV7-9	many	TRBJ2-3	TGTGCCAGCAGCTTTGTAAATACGGAGACGGATACGCAGTATTTT	CASSFVNTETDTQYF
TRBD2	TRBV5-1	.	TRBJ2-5	TGCGCCAGCAGCCCATCCTTAGCGGGTGAAGAGACCCAGTACTTC	CASSPSLAGEETQYF
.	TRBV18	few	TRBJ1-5	TGTGCCAGCTCACCAAGCAGGCAGGTGGGTCAGCCCCAGCATTTT	CASSPSRQVGQPQHF
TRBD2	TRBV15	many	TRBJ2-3	TGTGCCACCAGCAGAGGCCTAGCGGGTACAGATACGCAGTATTTT	CATSRGLAGTDTQYF
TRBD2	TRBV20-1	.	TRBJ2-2	TGCAGTGCCATGCCAGCGGGGGGGCGGTACCTAAGCGGGGAGCTGTTTTTT	CSAMPAGGRYLSGELFF
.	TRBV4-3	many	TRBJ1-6	TGCGCCAGCAGCGAGGGGCAAGGCTCCTATAATTCACCCCTCCACTTT	CASSEGQGSYNSPLHF
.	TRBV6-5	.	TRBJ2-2	TGTGCCAGCAGTTACTCGAATTCTCCCCCCGGGGAGCTGTTTTTT	CASSYSNSPPGELFF
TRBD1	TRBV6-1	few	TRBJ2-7	TGTGCCAGCAGTAAACTGACAGGGGATGTAGACGAGCAGTACTTC	CASSKLTGDVDEQYF
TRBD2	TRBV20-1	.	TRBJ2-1	TGCAGTGGCCATGCCGGGACTAGCGGGAGGGGTGAGCAGTTCTTC	CSGHAGTSGRGEQFF
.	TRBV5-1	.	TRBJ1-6	TGCGCCAGCAGCTTGGACAGGGACAATTCACCCCTCCACTTT	CASSLDRDNSPLHF
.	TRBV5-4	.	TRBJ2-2	TGTGCCACCCAAGGCGGGCCCAGCACAAACACCGGGGAGCTGTTTTTT	CATQGGPSTNTGELFF
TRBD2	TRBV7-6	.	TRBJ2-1	TGTGCCAGCAGCAGCACTAGCGCCGGCTCCTACAATGAGCAGTTCTTC	CASSSTSAGSYNEQFF
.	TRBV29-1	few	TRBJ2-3	TGCAGCGTTGATCCGTACGATACGCAGTATTTT	CSVDPYDTQYF
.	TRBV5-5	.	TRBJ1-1	TGTGCCAGCAGCACCAACCGACAGATGAACACTGAAGCTTTCTTT	CASSTNRQMNTEAFF
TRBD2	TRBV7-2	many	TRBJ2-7	TGTGCCAGCAGCCCACCCGGGACTAGGGGCGCCAACGAGCAGTACTTC	CASSPPGTRGANEQYF
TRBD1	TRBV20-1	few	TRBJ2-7	TGCAGTGCAATATATGGGACAGCATCTTACGAGCAGTACTTC	CSAIYGTASYEQYF
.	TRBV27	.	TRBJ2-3	TGTGCCAGCAGTCCAATCCGGGTTAAAGCCCCAGATACGCAGTATTTT	CASSPIRVKAPDTQYF
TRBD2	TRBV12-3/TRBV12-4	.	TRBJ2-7	TGTGCCAGCAGTACAATCAGGACTAGGTCGGGCGAGCAGTACTTC	CASSTIRTRSGEQYF
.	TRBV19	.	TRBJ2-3	TGTGCCAGTAGTATAGGCCTGGGGAGCACAGATACGCAGTATTTT	CASSIGLGSTDTQYF
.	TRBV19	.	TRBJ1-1	TGTGCCAGTAGTAGCCGTTCTCCGGCTGAAGCTTTCTTT	CASSSRSPAEAFF
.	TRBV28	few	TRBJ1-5	TGTGCCAGCAGTCCTCGATCCTTCGGGAGCAATCAGCCCCAGCATTTT	CASSPRSFGSNQPQHF
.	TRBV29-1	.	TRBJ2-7	TGCAGCGTTGAAGATCGACGGTACGAGCAGTACTTC	CSVEDRRYEQYF
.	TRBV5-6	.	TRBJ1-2	TGTGCCAGCAGCTTAGGGATCGGCTACACCTTC	CASSLGIGYTF
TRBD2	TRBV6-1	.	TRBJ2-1	TGTGCCAGCACTCTCGGGGGGGCGAGTTACAATGAGCAGTTCTTC	CASTLGGASYNEQFF
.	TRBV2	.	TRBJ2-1	TGTGCCAGCAGTGATTCCTATCTGTTCTACTTC	CASSDSYLFYF
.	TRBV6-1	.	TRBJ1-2	TGTGCCAGCAGCATCCGGCACAGGGCCGGCTATGGCTACACCTTC	CASSIRHRAGYGYTF
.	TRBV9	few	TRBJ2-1	TGTGCCAGCAGCGTAGAAATAGGTCTTATCCCCAATGAGCAGTTCTTC	CASSVEIGLIPNEQFF
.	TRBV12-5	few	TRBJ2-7	TGTGCTAGTGGAACTAGCTACGAGCAGTACTTC	CASGTSYEQYF
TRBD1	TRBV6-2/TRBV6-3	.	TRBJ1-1	TGTGCCAGCAGCCGAACCGGGACAGGGTCGGAAGCTTTCTTT	CASSRTGTGSEAFF
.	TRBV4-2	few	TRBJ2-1	TGTGCCAGCAGCCAAGATCGGAGCTCGGGTGAGCAGTTCTTC	CASSQDRSSGEQFF
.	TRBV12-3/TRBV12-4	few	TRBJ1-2	TGTGCCAGCACCTCCAGGCTATCCTATGGCTACACCTTC	CASTSRLSYGYTF